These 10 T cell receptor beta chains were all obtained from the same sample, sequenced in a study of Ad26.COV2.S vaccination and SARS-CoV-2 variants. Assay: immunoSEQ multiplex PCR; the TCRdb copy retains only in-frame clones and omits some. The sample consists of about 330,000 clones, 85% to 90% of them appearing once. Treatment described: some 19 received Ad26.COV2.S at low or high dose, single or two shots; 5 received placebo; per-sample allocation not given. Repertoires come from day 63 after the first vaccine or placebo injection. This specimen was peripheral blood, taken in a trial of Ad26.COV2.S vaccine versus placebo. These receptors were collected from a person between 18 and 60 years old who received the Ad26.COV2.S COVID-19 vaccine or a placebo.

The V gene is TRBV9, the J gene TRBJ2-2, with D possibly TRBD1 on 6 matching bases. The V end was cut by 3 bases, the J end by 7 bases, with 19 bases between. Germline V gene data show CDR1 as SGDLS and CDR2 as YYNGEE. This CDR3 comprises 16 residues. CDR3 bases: TGTGCCAGCAGCGAGAGCACGGCAGGGACAATCGGGGAGCTGTTTTTT. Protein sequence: CASSESTAGTIGELFF. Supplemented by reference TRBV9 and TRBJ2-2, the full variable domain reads DSGVTQTPKHLITATGQRVTLRCSPRSGDLSVYWYQQSLDQGLQFLIQYYNGEERAKGNILERFSAQQFPDLHSELNLSSLELGDSALYFCASSESTAGTIGELFFGEGSRLTVL.

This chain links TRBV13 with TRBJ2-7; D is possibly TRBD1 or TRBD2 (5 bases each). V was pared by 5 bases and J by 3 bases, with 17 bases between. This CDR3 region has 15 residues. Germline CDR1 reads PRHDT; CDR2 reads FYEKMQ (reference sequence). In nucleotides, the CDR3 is TGTGCCAGCAGCGAACGGGACCGCCAAGACTACGAGCAGTACTTC. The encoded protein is CASSERDRQDYEQYF. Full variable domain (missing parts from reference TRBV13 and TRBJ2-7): AAGVIQSPRHLIKEKRETATLKCYPIPRHDTVYWYQQGPGQDPQFLISFYEKMQSDKGSIPDRFSAQQFSDYHSELNMSSLELGDSALYFCASSERDRQDYEQYFGPGTRLTVT.

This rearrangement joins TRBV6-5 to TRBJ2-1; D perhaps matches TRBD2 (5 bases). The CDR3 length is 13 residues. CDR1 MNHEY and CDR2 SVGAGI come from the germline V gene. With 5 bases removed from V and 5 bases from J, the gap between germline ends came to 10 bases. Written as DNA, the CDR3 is TGTGCCAGCAGTCGCGGGCCCGACAATGAGCAGTTCTTC. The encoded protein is CASSRGPDNEQFF.

In DNA form, the CDR3 reads TGTGCCAGTAGTATAGTCCCGCCGCACGGAGCGGATCTAAATGAAAAACTGTTTTTT. This encodes CASSIVPPHGADLNEKLFF. The J gene is TRBJ1-4, the V gene TRBV19; unclear D gene. CDR1 and CDR2 (germline): LNHDA, SQIVND (reference sequence). The CDR3 runs to 19 residues. With 1 base removed from V and 5 bases from J, the gap between germline ends came to 23 bases.

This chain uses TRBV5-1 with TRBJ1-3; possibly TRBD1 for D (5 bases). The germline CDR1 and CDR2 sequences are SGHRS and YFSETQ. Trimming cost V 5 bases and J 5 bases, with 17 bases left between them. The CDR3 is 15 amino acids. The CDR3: CASSQGRETRNTIYF. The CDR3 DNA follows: TGCGCCAGCAGTCAGGGCCGAGAGACAAGAAACACCATATATTTT.

The CDR3 region is CASSLGGSGGTDTQYF. CDR3 sequence (DNA): TGCGCCAGCAGCTTGGGAGGTAGCGGGGGTACAGATACGCAGTATTTT. V is TRBV5-1 and J is TRBJ2-3; the match to TRBD2 covers 9 bases. The junction had 5 bases not matched to a gene; V was cut back by 0 bases and J by 3 bases. This CDR3 spans 16 amino acids. CDR1 is SGHRS and CDR2 is YFSETQ in the germline V gene.

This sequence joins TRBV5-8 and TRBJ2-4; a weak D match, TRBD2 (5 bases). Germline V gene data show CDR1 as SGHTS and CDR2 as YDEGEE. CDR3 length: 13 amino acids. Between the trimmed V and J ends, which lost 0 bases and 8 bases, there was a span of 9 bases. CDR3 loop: CASSLENGDIQYF. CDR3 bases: TGTGCCAGCAGCTTGGAAAACGGGGACATTCAGTACTTC.

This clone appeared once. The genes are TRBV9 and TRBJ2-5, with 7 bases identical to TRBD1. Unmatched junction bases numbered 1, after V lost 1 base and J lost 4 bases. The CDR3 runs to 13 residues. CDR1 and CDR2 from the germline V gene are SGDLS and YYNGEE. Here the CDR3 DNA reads TGTGCCAGCAGCGTAACAGGGGTAGAGACCCAGTACTTC. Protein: CASSVTGVETQYF.

As DNA, the CDR3 is TGTGCCGCGGGGCAGGGGTTGAATTCACCCCTCCACTTT. It is translated as CAAGQGLNSPLHF. The chain links TRBV6-5 to TRBJ1-6; weak D call: TRBD1 (6 bases). CDR1 and CDR2 from the germline V gene are MNHEY and SVGAGI. V lost 11 bases, J lost 7 bases, and 15 bases lay in between. The CDR3 is 13 residues long.

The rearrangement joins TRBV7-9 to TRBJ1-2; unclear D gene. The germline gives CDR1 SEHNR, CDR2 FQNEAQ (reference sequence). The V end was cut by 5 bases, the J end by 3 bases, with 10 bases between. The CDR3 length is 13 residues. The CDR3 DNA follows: TGTGCCAGCAGCCCCTACATCGACTATGGCTACACCTTC. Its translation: CASSPYIDYGYTF.